What follows are 5 T cell receptor beta chains derived from one specimen sequenced in a study of cytomegalovirus exposure and HLA in healthy donors (dated by TCRdb to between 2016 and 2019). Libraries were built with the immunoSEQ multiplex PCR assay. A mixture of 60 forward primers for TCR Vbeta segments and 13 reverse primers for TCR Jbeta segments was used in the multiplex PCR. As stored in TCRdb, this immuneACCESS dataset retains in-frame rearrangements with V and J assigned. A fraction of the clones does not appear; measured against another copy, unresolved V genes explain less than half of the discrepancy, and the remainder lacks a known reason. For this sample the table gives 65,000 or so clones, of which 60% to 80% were detected only once. The ten largest clones represent roughly 3.3% of the sample. Specimen: PBMCs. All receptors come from a woman between 35 and 50 years old in good health and CMV-seropositive.

The chain employs TRBV9 and TRBJ2-3, with 7 nucleotides matching TRBD1. This CDR3 region has 13 residues. Per the germline V gene, CDR1 is SGDLS and CDR2 is YYNGEE. Trimming took 4 bases from V and 5 from J; bases not matched to a gene: 4. The chain's CDR3 is CASSPQGVDTQYF. The CDR3 DNA follows: TGTGCCAGCAGCCCGCAGGGGGTAGATACGCAGTATTTT.

This rearrangement joins TRBV7-2 to TRBJ2-3, with 12 nucleotides matching TRBD2. Germline loops: CDR1 SGHTA, CDR2 FQGNSA. The CDR3 contains 16 residues. V trimming: 5 bases; J trimming: 3 bases; junction bases outside the gene matches: 6. CDR3 nucleotide sequence: TGTGCCAGCAGCCCCGGACTAGCGGGGCGGACAGATACGCAGTATTTT. Protein: CASSPGLAGRTDTQYF.

CDR3 in DNA: TGTGCCAGCAGCCAAGATGCGGCTAGCGGCTCCTACGAGCAGTACTTC. This gives the protein CASSQDAASGSYEQYF. V usage is TRBV4-2 and J usage is TRBJ2-7, with TRBD2 matching 7 bases. With V trimmed by 0 bases and J by 0 bases, 5 bases remained unmatched. Germline CDR1 and CDR2: LGHNA and YNFKEQ. This CDR3 comprises 16 residues.

Only one count was recorded for this clone. The rearrangement links TRBV10-1 to TRBJ1-1, with TRBD1 identical over 7 bases. The CDR3 extends over 15 amino acids. The trim removed 6 bases at V and 6 bases at J, leaving 13 bases unmatched. In germline, CDR1 is WNHNN, CDR2 SYGVQD (reference sequence). The CDR3, as DNA: TGCGCCAGCAGCGATCCGGGACAGCCCCTTTCTGAAGCTTTCTTT. Protein sequence: CASSDPGQPLSEAFF.

The V call is TRBV7-7, the J call TRBJ1-5; possibly TRBD1 for D (5 bases). V was cut by 2 bases and J by 0 bases, with 14 bases left in between. This CDR3 comprises 17 residues. The germline V gene encodes CDR1 SSHAT and CDR2 FNYEAQ (reference sequence). CDR3 bases: TGTGCCAGCAGCTTAACGCTAGACAGCAATAGCAATCAGCCCCAGCATTTT. Translated: CASSLTLDSNSNQPQHF. The variable domain in full, completed from reference TRBV7-7 and TRBJ1-5, reads GAGVSQSPRYKVTKRGQDVTLRCDPISSHATLYWYQQALGQGPEFLTYFNYEAQPDKSGLPSDRFSAERPEGSISTLTIQRTEQRDSAMYRCASSLTLDSNSNQPQHFGDGTRLSIL.